This TCR beta chain was sequenced for a study of PD-L1 blockade in urothelial cancer. About the research overall: Males with bladder-origin urothelial cancer made up about 85% of the roughly 29 patients. Median T cell yield per blood sample was about 150,000 cells. Study-level findings and limits: Those with durable benefit had larger increases in tumor-associated blood clones at 3 weeks.

Notes on this clone: Its antigen is currently unknown.

Synthetic TCR analog templates were spiked into each PCR. Generated by immunoSEQ multiplex PCR, the TCRdb table keeps only in-frame clones and is missing some. Altogether about 50,000 clones are present, approximately 88% being singletons, with the ten largest covering roughly 14%. CDR3 length: 16 amino acids. The germline gives CDR1 SGHDT, CDR2 YYEEEE. V lost 0 bases to trimming and J lost 1 base, with 11 bases between them. The time point here: pretreatment peripheral blood. The sample in question was PBMCs, obtained around atezolizumab (anti-PD-L1) treatment. V gene TRBV5-6 combines with J gene TRBJ2-1, with a possible D match to TRBD1 (6 bases). This clonotype originated in a woman aged 60 to 75 with urothelial cancer. The CDR3 reads CASSLALDRSYNEQFF. The CDR3, as DNA: TGTGCCAGCAGCTTGGCCCTGGACAGATCCTACAATGAGCAGTTCTTC.